The clone carrying this T cell receptor beta chain showed up just a few times. The CDR3 has 16 residues. V was pared by 2 bases and J by 7 bases, with 11 bases of the junction left unmatched. The source of the sample is a study of human T cells and chemical hapten exposure. Study at large: Researchers reported sensitizing a roughly 2 cm by roughly 2 cm upper inner arm skin site with 2% DPC. Enrolled patients were predominantly female and had alopecia areata, totalis or universalis. Patch tests of 0.01% DPC on the upper back were read at 6 days.

In the source study's methods: TCR counts had a median of around 94,000 per sample and spanned roughly 23,224 to 750,000. TCRdb re-analysed the RACE reads in MiXCR, keeping a single row per CDR3 protein. The V and J calls and clone size come from TCRdb's table, not from the authors' own analysis. The repertoire holds roughly 81,000 distinct CDR3 sequences, with 8.5% to 9% as singletons. The time point: pre-sensitization, week 0. Treatment given: therapeutic diphenylcyclopropenone sensitization with weekly scalp DPC. V gene TRBV12-3 or TRBV12-4 combines with J gene TRBJ1-5, with 7 bases aligning to TRBD1. The receptor was derived from a man aged 35-49 years with alopecia areata. Some clones in this sample may be carry-over from other donors' samples. The material was whole blood, obtained in connection with sensitization to the hapten diphenylcyclopropenone (DPC). CDR3 region: CASSLLGGGPIQPQHF. Written as DNA, the CDR3 is TGTGCCAGCAGTTTATTGGGAGGGGGCCCAATCCAGCCCCAGCATTTT.